Following are 31 T cell receptor beta chains from one sample sequenced in a study of cytomegalovirus exposure and HLA in healthy donors. Profiling relied on immunoSEQ multiplex PCR, and the TCRdb table lists in-frame clones only, not all of them. The sample lists some 80,000 clones; roughly 95% were seen once. Sequencing used PBMCs. The source is a woman aged 18-29 years in good health and CMV-seronegative.

This chain joins TRBV29-1 and TRBJ2-1, with a possible D match to TRBD2 (6 bases). V was shortened by 7 bases and J by 0 bases, with 22 bases between the two germline ends. The CDR3 covers 17 residues. Germline CDR1 is SQVTM and CDR2 is ANQGSEA. Here the CDR3 DNA reads TGCAGCGCCAAGGGACTCCCGAATCAGAGCTCCTACAATGAGCAGTTCTTC. As protein: CSAKGLPNQSSYNEQFF.

This clone appeared a single time. Here the CDR3 DNA reads TGTGCCAGCAGGCGCGACGAAACCGGGAATGAAAAACTGTTTTTT. Amino acids: CASRRDETGNEKLFF. This chain joins TRBV6-5 and TRBJ1-4, with D unresolved. CDR3 size: 15 residues. V shed 6 bases and J shed 5 bases, with 16 bases lying between them. Looked up from germline, CDR1 is MNHEY and CDR2 is SVGAGI.

The CDR3 reads CASSFGTGTDRNTIYF. Written as DNA, the CDR3 is TGTGCCAGCAGCTTCGGTACCGGGACAGACCGAAACACCATATATTTT. The genes are TRBV7-9 and TRBJ1-3; 7 nucleotides match TRBD1. J lost 5 bases, V lost 3 bases, and 10 bases had no gene match. Germline V gene lookup returns CDR1 SEHNR and CDR2 FQNEAQ (reference sequence). There are 16 residues in the CDR3.

The J gene is TRBJ2-1, the V gene TRBV27, with TRBD2 as a possible D gene (6 bases). V lost 4 bases, J lost 10 bases, and 14 bases lay in between. The germline CDR1 and CDR2 sequences are MNHEY and SMNVEV (reference sequence). This CDR3 has 13 residues. CDR3 loop: CASSSGLTLEQFF. The CDR3 region has the DNA TGTGCCAGCAGTTCGGGACTTACCTTAGAGCAGTTCTTC.

This clone was found many times. The chain combines TRBV23-1 with TRBJ1-3, with D possibly matching TRBD1 (5 bases). TRBV23-1 is treated as an ORF (open reading frame) with a function not yet certain. CDR3 length equals 13 residues. Deletions cut 6 bases from V and 1 base from J, with 7 bases between. The CDR3 bases are TGCGCCAGCAGGGACAAATCTGGAAACACCATATATTTT. This encodes CASRDKSGNTIYF.

This clone is a singleton in its sample. The chain couples TRBV19 to TRBJ2-5; TRBD1 might be the D (6 bases). This CDR3 spans 15 amino acids. Germline assignment: CDR1 LNHDA and CDR2 SQIVND (reference sequence). With 3 bases removed from V and 4 bases from J, the gap between germline ends came to 15 bases. CDR3 nucleotide sequence: TGTGCCAGTAGTATCCGGGCCAGGGGCGGAGAGACCCAGTACTTC. As protein: CASSIRARGGETQYF. The variable domain in full, completed from reference TRBV19 and TRBJ2-5, reads DGGITQSPKYLFRKEGQNVTLSCEQNLNHDAMYWYRQDPGQGLRLIYYSQIVNDFQKGDIAEGYSVSREKKESFPLTVTSAQKNPTAFYLCASSIRARGGETQYFGPGTRLLVL.

CDR3 residues: CASSETGLAGVLDTQYF. CDR3 in DNA: TGTGCCAGCAGTGAAACGGGACTAGCGGGAGTATTAGATACGCAGTATTTT. The V call is TRBV6-1, the J call TRBJ2-3, with 14 bases fitting TRBD2. The J segment lost 5 bases and the V segment lost 2 bases, leaving 6 bases of the junction unmatched. CDR1 is MNHNS, CDR2 SASEGT, per germline. This CDR3 region has 17 residues.

The chain uses TRBV6-1 and TRBJ1-2; D gene ambiguous. CDR1 is MNHNS, CDR2 SASEGT, per germline. The CDR3 contains 10 residues. V shed 7 bases and J shed 8 bases, with 8 bases lying between them. The CDR3: CASKEAGYTF. The CDR3 nucleotides read TGTGCCAGCAAGGAGGCCGGCTACACCTTC.

J is TRBJ1-2 and V is TRBV28; a possible D gene is TRBD1 (5 bases). CDR1 and CDR2 from the germline V gene are MDHEN and SYDVKM. This CDR3 is built from 15 residues. Trimming cost V 7 bases and J 8 bases, with 23 bases left between them. DNA of the CDR3: TGTGCCAGCACCGTGTCGGCGTGGGACTCTCTCGGCTACACCTTC. This translates into CASTVSAWDSLGYTF.

V usage is TRBV2 and J usage is TRBJ2-2; 7 nucleotides match TRBD2. From germline, CDR1 is SNHLY and CDR2 FYNNEI. The V gene end was trimmed by 7 bases and the J gene end by 2 bases; junction bases not matched to a gene: 4. The CDR3 contains 14 residues. The CDR3 coding sequence is TGTGCCAGCATGGGGGGGATCAACACCGGGGAGCTGTTTTTT. Translated, it gives CASMGGINTGELFF.

The chain has TRBV18 and TRBJ1-5; no firm D call. The length of the CDR3 is 13 residues. Germline CDR1 reads KGHSH; CDR2 reads LQKENI. Trimming stripped 8 bases from V and 5 bases from J, with 13 bases between. CDR3 sequence (DNA): TGTGCCAGCACTAGAACAGCAGATCAGCCCCAGCATTTT. Translating gives CASTRTADQPQHF.

V is TRBV7-9 and J is TRBJ2-5, with 11 bases matching TRBD1. Trimming took 5 bases from V and 4 from J; bases not matched to a gene: 6. CDR3 size: 15 residues. Germline-derived CDR1 and CDR2 are SEHNR and FQNEAQ (reference sequence). This CDR3 reads CASSVGQGALETQYF. The CDR3 nucleotides read TGTGCCAGCAGCGTCGGACAGGGGGCCTTAGAGACCCAGTACTTC.

This clone was observed a single time. The chain combines TRBV2 with TRBJ2-3; possibly TRBD2 for D (6 bases). Trimming stripped 8 bases from V and 1 base from J, with 13 bases between. Germline V gene sequence: CDR1 SNHLY, CDR2 FYNNEI. The CDR3 length is 14 residues. CDR3 sequence: CASHRESRTDTQYF. The CDR3 bases are TGTGCCAGCCATCGGGAGTCTCGCACAGATACGCAGTATTTT.

This chain uses TRBV20-1 with TRBJ2-5, with unresolved D. V lost 6 bases, J lost 5 bases, and 10 bases lay in between. This CDR3 is built from 11 residues. The germline CDR1 and CDR2 sequences are DFQATT and SNEGSKA (reference sequence). CDR3 in amino acids: CSASVMETQYF. The CDR3 nucleotides read TGCAGTGCGAGTGTGATGGAGACCCAGTACTTC.

This clone was detected a few times. The rearrangement links TRBV11-2 to TRBJ2-1; no clear D gene. V lost 3 bases to trimming and J lost 6 bases, with 9 bases between them. The CDR3 runs 13 residues. Germline V gene sequence: CDR1 SGHAT, CDR2 FQNNGV. The CDR3 DNA reads as TGTGCCAGCAGCTTCCCTAGTACCAATGAGCAGTTCTTC. Protein product: CASSFPSTNEQFF.

The chain is built from TRBV6-1 and TRBJ2-7; 8 bases are shared with TRBD1. The length of the CDR3 is 14 residues. V was clipped by 10 bases and J by 5 bases; unmatched bases: 13. Per the germline V gene, CDR1 is MNHNS and CDR2 is SASEGT. The CDR3 sequence: CAIPNQGAVNEQYF. The CDR3, as DNA: TGTGCCATCCCAAACCAGGGGGCGGTCAACGAGCAGTACTTC.

This chain links TRBV10-1 with TRBJ2-1, with TRBD1 as a possible D gene (6 bases). V lost 3 bases, J lost 7 bases, and 28 bases lay in between. The CDR3 is 19 residues long. Germline loops: CDR1 WNHNN, CDR2 SYGVQD (reference sequence). The CDR3 loop reads CASSDGRGGMGVQGNEQFF. CDR3 nucleotides: TGCGCCAGCAGTGACGGCAGGGGCGGTATGGGCGTTCAAGGTAATGAGCAGTTCTTC.

The chain joins TRBV6-6 to TRBJ2-2, with 10 nucleotides matching TRBD2. Germline lookup yields CDR1 MNHNY and CDR2 SVGAGI (reference sequence). Trimming removed 6 bases from V and 5 bases from J; junction bases left unmatched: 9. This CDR3 region has 16 residues. The chain's CDR3 is CASRTLAGAGTGELFF. The CDR3 DNA reads TGTGCCAGCAGAACTCTAGCGGGAGCAGGGACCGGGGAGCTGTTTTTT.

The V and J genes are TRBV6-5 and TRBJ1-2; 8 nucleotides agree with TRBD1. Unmatched junction bases numbered 7, after V lost 0 bases and J lost 7 bases. Germline V lookup: CDR1 MNHEY, CDR2 SVGAGI. This CDR3 is 15 amino acids long. The CDR3 DNA is TGTGCCAGCAGTTACTCCTCAGGGGGCAGTGGTGGCTACACCTTC. Translation: CASSYSSGGSGGYTF.

V is TRBV28 and J is TRBJ2-7; 8 bases align to TRBD2. V trimming: 6 bases; J trimming: 4 bases; junction bases outside the gene matches: 8. CDR3 length: 14 residues. Germline V gene data show CDR1 as MDHEN and CDR2 as SYDVKM. In DNA form, the CDR3 reads TGTGCCAGCAGGCCCCCGGGAGGGGCGTACGAGCAGTACTTC. Its protein product is CASRPPGGAYEQYF.

The V and J genes are TRBV7-9 and TRBJ2-1; tentative D call: TRBD2 (7 bases). The germline V and J ends were trimmed by 11 bases and 3 bases, with 11 bases remaining between them. This CDR3 has 12 amino acids. Germline CDR1 is SEHNR and CDR2 is FQNEAQ (reference sequence). The CDR3: CAEGGVYNEQFF. Written as DNA, the CDR3 is TGTGCCGAGGGGGGGGTCTACAATGAGCAGTTCTTC.

This chain connects TRBV28 to TRBJ2-7; 8 positions agree with TRBD2. Germline CDR1 is MDHEN and CDR2 is SYDVKM. The CDR3 is made up of 15 amino acids. V shed 5 bases and J 2 bases; nucleotides not matched to a gene: 8. CDR3 protein: CASSPPGRGTYEQYF. The CDR3 DNA reads as TGTGCCAGCAGTCCGCCCGGGAGGGGGACCTACGAGCAGTACTTC.

Only one count was recorded for this clone. The V call is TRBV18, the J call TRBJ2-7; possible D gene TRBD2, 6 bases. This CDR3 contains 15 residues. The germline V and J ends were trimmed by 5 bases and 3 bases, with 17 bases remaining between them. The germline CDR1 and CDR2 sequences are KGHSH and LQKENI. The DNA for the CDR3 is TGTGCCAGCTCATCCGGGGCCTCGGGGGTCTACGAGCAGTACTTC. This sequence encodes CASSSGASGVYEQYF.

J is TRBJ2-4 and V is TRBV5-5, with a weak D call TRBD1 (5 bases). The length of the CDR3 is 15 residues. Per the germline V gene, CDR1 is SGHKS and CDR2 is YYEKEE (reference sequence). V lost 1 base, J lost 4 bases, and 12 bases lay in between. DNA for the CDR3: TGTGCCAGCAGCTTGACAGGCGCCCTGAAAAACATTCAGTACTTC. It specifies CASSLTGALKNIQYF.

The V and J genes are TRBV4-2 and TRBJ2-5; D is possibly TRBD2 (6 bases). Germline V CDR1 and CDR2: LGHNA, YNFKEQ. V lost 0 bases and J lost 5, with 16 bases in between. The CDR3 runs to 16 residues. Here the CDR3 reads CASSQEVGLAWETQYF. The CDR3 nucleotides are TGTGCCAGCAGCCAAGAAGTGGGGCTAGCGTGGGAGACCCAGTACTTC.

The chain joins TRBV30 to TRBJ1-5; no clear D gene. The CDR3 loop spans 13 amino acids. Per the germline V gene, CDR1 is GTSNPN and CDR2 is SVGIG (reference sequence). V was cut by 2 bases and J by 1 base, with 6 bases left in between. The CDR3 loop reads CAWSPLSNQPQHF. DNA for the CDR3: TGTGCCTGGAGTCCCCTGAGCAATCAGCCCCAGCATTTT. Based on the CDR3 plus reference TRBV30 and TRBJ1-5, the full variable domain is SQTIHQWPATLVQPVGSPLSLECTVEGTSNPNLYWYRQAAGRGLQLLFYSVGIGQISSEVPQNLSASRPQDRQFILSSKKLLLSDSGFYLCAWSPLSNQPQHFGDGTRLSIL.

The gene calls are TRBV5-1 and TRBJ1-4; D possibly corresponds to TRBD1 (5 bases). From germline, CDR1 is SGHRS and CDR2 YFSETQ. Trimming removed 3 bases at V and 4 bases at J, with 10 bases between. This CDR3 spans 14 amino acids. The CDR3 DNA reads TGCGCCAGCAGCTCAACGACAGTTAATGAAAAACTGTTTTTT. Translating it yields CASSSTTVNEKLFF.

The chain couples TRBV5-1 to TRBJ2-3; the D gene is possibly TRBD1 (6 bases). This CDR3 has 15 amino acids. V lost 7 bases to trimming and J lost 1 base, with 16 bases between them. The germline V gene has CDR1 SGHRS and CDR2 YFSETQ. CDR3 bases: TGCGCCAGCCTACAGGGCGTTTATCGCACAGATACGCAGTATTTT. Amino acid sequence: CASLQGVYRTDTQYF.

This clone is a singleton in its sample. V and J are TRBV5-1 and TRBJ2-5; 8 bases align to TRBD2. The CDR3 is 15 amino acids. With 1 base clipped from V and 4 bases from J, the junction kept 6 bases outside the gene matches. Looked up from germline, CDR1 is SGHRS and CDR2 is YFSETQ. The CDR3 DNA sequence: TGCGCCAGCAGCTTGTTAGCGGGACTCCTAGAGACCCAGTACTTC. Translating gives CASSLLAGLLETQYF.

The rearrangement uses TRBV10-3 and TRBJ2-3; TRBD2 agrees at 10 bases. Per the germline V gene, CDR1 is ENHRY and CDR2 is SYGVKD. V lost 11 bases, J lost 4 bases, and 9 bases stayed unmatched. The CDR3 totals 14 residues. The CDR3 bases are TGTGCCGTGTCCGGGACTAGCGACTCAGATACGCAGTATTTT. Protein sequence: CAVSGTSDSDTQYF.

This clone is a singleton in its sample. The chain links TRBV5-1 to TRBJ2-7; maybe TRBD1 (7 bases). Germline V gives CDR1 SGHRS, CDR2 YFSETQ. The CDR3 totals 16 residues. Trimming took 0 bases from V and 2 from J, leaving 15 bases between them. Written as DNA, the CDR3 is TGCGCCAGCAGCTTGGAGGGGGCGGGACCCCCCTACGAGCAGTACTTC. Amino acids: CASSLEGAGPPYEQYF.